These T cell receptor beta chains were read from a single sample in a study of cytotoxic CD8 clonotypes in ibrutinib-treated CLL. The data were produced by immunoSEQ multiplex PCR, yet TCRdb's version contains in-frame clones alone and is incomplete. This sample yields roughly 130,000 clones, of which approximately 80% are seen a single time; around 13% belongs to the top ten. The material sequenced was PBMCs, taken after 12 months of ibrutinib treatment. These receptors all stem from a human donor with chronic lymphocytic leukemia. Each CDR3 is given with its conserved first and last residue. A D gene is named only where the DNA matches it firmly. The size field is filled for only some rows; it gives once, few, many or a size class.

v_gene,abundance,d_gene,j_gene,CDR3aa,CDR3nt
TRBV28,-,-,TRBJ2-2,CASIKDTGELFF,TGTGCCAGCATTAAGGACACCGGGGAGCTGTTTTTT
TRBV11-2,-,-,TRBJ2-7,CASSLGWPGSYEQYF,TGTGCCAGCAGCTTAGGTTGGCCAGGTAGCTACGAGCAGTACTTC
TRBV18,few,TRBD1,TRBJ1-5,CASSPGQASNQPQHF,TGTGCCAGCTCACCCGGACAGGCGAGCAATCAGCCCCAGCATTTT
TRBV4-1,-,-,TRBJ2-7,CASSQVSKRDEQYF,TGCGCCAGCAGCCAAGTATCTAAACGCGACGAGCAGTACTTC
TRBV7-9,-,-,TRBJ1-4,CASSHPGRVNEKLFF,TGTGCCAGCAGCCACCCCGGACGGGTTAATGAAAAACTGTTTTTT
TRBV6-1,-,-,TRBJ2-5,CASSRAIQETQYF,TGTGCCAGCAGCCGAGCAATCCAAGAGACCCAGTACTTC
TRBV10-2,-,TRBD2,TRBJ2-2,CASTLAGVTGELFF,TGCGCCAGCACCCTAGCGGGAGTCACCGGGGAGCTGTTTTTT
TRBV9,-,-,TRBJ2-5,CASSPYDSVQETQYF,TGTGCCAGCAGCCCGTACGACAGCGTACAAGAGACCCAGTACTTC
TRBV6-1,-,-,TRBJ1-2,CASRRSTGDGYTF,TGTGCCAGCAGAAGAAGCACAGGAGATGGCTACACCTTC
TRBV28,once,TRBD2,TRBJ2-1,CASRPGTSGLISEQFF,TGTGCCAGCAGGCCCGGGACTAGCGGGTTAATCAGTGAGCAGTTCTTC
TRBV6-1,-,TRBD2,TRBJ2-2,CASSAPAGGGELFF,TGTGCCAGCAGTGCACCAGCGGGAGGTGGGGAGCTGTTTTTT
TRBV2,-,-,TRBJ1-3,CASQGESGNTIYF,TGTGCCAGCCAAGGGGAATCTGGAAACACCATATATTTT
TRBV7-2,-,-,TRBJ2-7,CASSLVSHSTYEQYF,TGTGCCAGCAGCTTAGTTTCACATTCAACCTACGAGCAGTACTTC
TRBV2,-,-,TRBJ2-1,CASRERPYNEQFF,TGTGCCAGCAGAGAGAGGCCCTACAATGAGCAGTTCTTC
TRBV4-1,-,-,TRBJ1-4,CASSHGRSFSEKLFF,TGCGCCAGCAGCCATGGAAGATCGTTTAGTGAAAAACTGTTTTTT
TRBV2,-,-,TRBJ2-7,CASSELLERDEQYF,TGTGCCAGCAGTGAATTACTAGAAAGAGACGAGCAGTACTTC
TRBV7-2,once,TRBD2,TRBJ2-7,CASSLSPSGNYEQYF,TGTGCCAGCAGCTTATCCCCTAGCGGGAACTACGAGCAGTACTTC
TRBV5-1,-,TRBD1,TRBJ1-1,CASSIPTGENTEAFF,TGCGCCAGCAGCATACCCACAGGGGAGAACACTGAAGCTTTCTTT
TRBV7-6,-,-,TRBJ2-3,CASSPAGNTDTQYF,TGTGCCAGCTCCCCGGCGGGGAACACAGATACGCAGTATTTT
TRBV4-3,-,-,TRBJ2-5,CASSQDGPGAQYF,TGCGCCAGCAGCCAAGATGGCCCAGGGGCCCAGTACTTC
TRBV7-9,-,TRBD2,TRBJ2-7,CASSSPLGGPSYEQYF,TGTGCCAGCAGCTCCCCATTGGGAGGGCCGTCCTACGAGCAGTACTTC
TRBV9,-,TRBD2,TRBJ2-5,CASSGLLGGGAQETQYF,TGTGCCAGCAGCGGTCTCCTGGGGGGAGGGGCCCAAGAGACCCAGTACTTC
TRBV18,-,TRBD2,TRBJ2-5,CASSPSTSGRAETQYF,TGTGCCAGCTCACCATCTACTAGCGGGAGGGCTGAGACCCAGTACTTC
TRBV7-9,few,-,TRBJ2-5,CASSFSETQYF,TGTGCCAGCAGCTTCAGCGAGACCCAGTACTTC
TRBV5-8,-,-,TRBJ2-1,CAQQTRVGTSYNEQFF,TGTGCCCAGCAGACGAGGGTAGGCACTTCCTACAATGAGCAGTTCTTC
TRBV5-1,-,-,TRBJ1-5,CASSFNGGDQPQHF,TGCGCCAGCAGCTTTAACGGGGGGGACCAGCCCCAGCATTTT
TRBV4-2,-,-,TRBJ2-1,CASSQEDLGNEQFF,TGTGCCAGCAGCCAAGAAGACCTAGGCAATGAGCAGTTCTTC
TRBV6-6,few,-,TRBJ1-2,CASRLPGMDYGYTF,TGTGCCAGCAGGCTCCCAGGGATGGACTATGGCTACACCTTC